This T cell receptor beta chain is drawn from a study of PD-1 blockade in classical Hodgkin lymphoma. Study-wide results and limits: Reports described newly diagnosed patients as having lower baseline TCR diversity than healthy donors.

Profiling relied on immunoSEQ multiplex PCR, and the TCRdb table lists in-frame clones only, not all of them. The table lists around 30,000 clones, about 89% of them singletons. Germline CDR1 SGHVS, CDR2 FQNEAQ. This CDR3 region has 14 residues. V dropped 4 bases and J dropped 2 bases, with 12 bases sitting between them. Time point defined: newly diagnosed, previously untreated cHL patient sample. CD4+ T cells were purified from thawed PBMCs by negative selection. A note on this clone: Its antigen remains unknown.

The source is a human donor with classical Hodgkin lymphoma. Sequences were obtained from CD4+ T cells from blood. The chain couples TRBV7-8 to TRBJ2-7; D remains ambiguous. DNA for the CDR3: TGTGCCAGCAGCTCCCAGACGACGACCTACGAGCAGTACTTC. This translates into CASSSQTTTYEQYF.